The source of this T cell receptor (beta chain) is a study of T-cell reconstitution after alpha-beta-depleted transplantation in children. CDR1 is SNHLY and CDR2 is FYNNEI in the germline V gene. V was shortened by 7 bases and J by 5 bases, with 14 bases between the two germline ends. This CDR3 region has 13 residues. Unique molecular identifiers were incorporated during preparation of the TCRbeta library. TCRdb analysed the PCR reads with MiXCR anew, one entry per CDR3 protein. Counted here are around 230,000 distinct CDR3 sequences, approximately 19% occurring once; the ten biggest clones make up about 39%. This clonotype has just one count.

The gene calls are TRBV2 and TRBJ1-1; tentatively, D is TRBD1 (6 bases). This clonotype was sampled from a male patient aged 2 to 9 who had a stem cell transplant for acute lymphoblastic leukemia, so the T cells may come from the graft donor. Sample: PBMCs, mostly from graft donor cells, taken 360 days after TCRalphabeta/CD19-depleted stem cell transplant. CDR3 amino acids: CASTSQGETEAFF. CDR3 in DNA: TGTGCCAGCACATCACAGGGTGAAACTGAAGCTTTCTTT.